This TCR beta chain was recovered during a study of shared clonotypes between healthy human individuals. Study-wide points: Shared clonotypes across all four donors exceeded non-shared ones in generation probability. Several donors showed sharing of about 4.8% of naive CD4 clonotypes. Only blood was sampled, and tissue TCR repertoires likely differ from blood ones.

Of note for this clone: Its antigen is still unknown.

The assay was immunoSEQ multiplex PCR, and TCRdb's table has in-frame clones only and misses some. Of around 620,000 clones listed, 95% are singletons. CDR1 LNHDA and CDR2 SQIVND come from the germline V gene (reference sequence). J gave up 1 base and V 3 bases, and 13 bases lay outside the gene matches. The CDR3 contains 19 residues. CD45RO-negative cells were positively selected for CCR7, leaving out terminally differentiated effector memory CD45RA+ cells. The sequencing input was naive CD8+ T cells sorted from blood. The TCR was taken from a woman in her 30s in good health. V is TRBV19 and J is TRBJ2-3, with 10 bases aligning to TRBD2. CDR3 DNA: TGTGCCAGTAGTATGGGACTAGCGAATAAAGGAAGTGGCACAGATACGCAGTATTTT. Amino acids: CASSMGLANKGSGTDTQYF.